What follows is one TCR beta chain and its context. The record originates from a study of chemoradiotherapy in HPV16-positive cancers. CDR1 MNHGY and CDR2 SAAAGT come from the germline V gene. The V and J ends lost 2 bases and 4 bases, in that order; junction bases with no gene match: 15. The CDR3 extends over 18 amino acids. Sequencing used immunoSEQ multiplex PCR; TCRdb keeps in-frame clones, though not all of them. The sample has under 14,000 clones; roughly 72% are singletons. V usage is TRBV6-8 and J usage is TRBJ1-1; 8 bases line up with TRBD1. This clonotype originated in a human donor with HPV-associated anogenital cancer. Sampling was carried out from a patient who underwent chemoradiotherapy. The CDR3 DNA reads TGTGCCAGCAGTTACAGGTCAGGACAGGGCGAGAGGGGCACTGAAGCTTTCTTT. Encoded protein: CASSYRSGQGERGTEAFF.